The 32 T cell receptor beta chains given below trace back to one sample, sequenced in a study of tumor and adjacent non-tumor tissue in lung cancer. RNA was extracted from bulk tissue without any cell sorting. The library came from three nested PCR rounds adapted from ARM-PCR protocols. A single record per CDR3 protein comes from TCRdb applying MiXCR to the multiplex PCR reads. The data hold some 200,000 distinct CDR3 sequences, with 60% to 75% observed a single time. Sequences were obtained from lung tumor tissue. Receptors originate from a man between 60 and 75 years old with non-small cell lung cancer.

Worth noting for this clonotype: This may arise from a read error, as a much more abundant clone is one base away. V and J are TRBV6-2 or TRBV6-3 and TRBJ1-2; D is unresolved. With 6 bases removed from V and 6 bases from J, the gap between germline ends came to 14 bases. This CDR3 spans 13 amino acids. Germline V gene data show CDR1 as MNHEY and CDR2 as SVGEGT. The CDR3 DNA reads as TGTGCCAGCAGCGAGACCACAGAGAATGGCTACACCTTC. Encoded protein: CASSETTENGYTF.

This clonotype was counted at least ten times. The chain uses TRBV11-2 and TRBJ2-3; 9 bases agree with TRBD2. Germline loops: CDR1 SGHAT, CDR2 FQNNGV. The CDR3 consists of 13 residues. Germline trimming cut 6 bases from V and 6 bases from J; bases unmatched to any gene: 4. Here the CDR3 DNA reads TGTGCCAGCAGGTACACTAGCGGGGATACGCAGTATTTT. Translation gives CASRYTSGDTQYF.

This clonotype was seen repeatedly, ten times or more. The genes are TRBV4-1 and TRBJ2-1; weak D call: TRBD2 (6 bases). Trimming left V 0 bases short and J 7 bases short, with 16 bases between. From germline, CDR1 is MGHRA and CDR2 YSYEKL. The CDR3 covers 16 residues. CDR3 residues: CASSQERAGGGNEQFF. The CDR3 nucleotides are TGCGCCAGCAGCCAAGAAAGAGCGGGCGGTGGTAATGAGCAGTTCTTC.

The gene calls are TRBV5-1 and TRBJ2-1; D might be TRBD1 or TRBD2, each matching 5 bases. V was pared by 0 bases and J by 5 bases, with 9 bases between. Germline V CDR1 and CDR2: SGHRS, YFSETQ. This CDR3 has 14 residues. DNA of the CDR3: TGCGCCAGCAGCTTGGTGGGACCGAACAATGAGCAGTTCTTC. Its protein product is CASSLVGPNNEQFF.

To note about this clonotype: It may be a read error: a sequence one base away is much more abundant. The chain recombines TRBV29-1 with TRBJ2-5; 7 nucleotides match TRBD2. The CDR3 runs to 12 residues. Trimming took 7 bases from V and 5 from J; bases not matched to a gene: 7. Germline CDR1 and CDR2: SQVTM and ANQGSEA. CDR3 in DNA: TGCAGCGGCTGGCGGGAGTACGAGACCCAGTACTTC. Encoded protein: CSGWREYETQYF.

Many counts were recorded for this clonotype. The chain recombines TRBV11-3 with TRBJ2-1, with a tentative D call TRBD1 (5 bases). The V gene's germline CDR1 is SGHNT and CDR2 YENEEA. V dropped 0 bases and J dropped 9 bases, with 12 bases sitting between them. CDR3 size: 14 residues. Written as DNA, the CDR3 is TGTGCCAGCAGCTTAGAGACAGCGCCCGGTGAGCAGTTCTTC. Protein sequence: CASSLETAPGEQFF.

Concerning this clonotype: A read error may produce the germline difference seen at one junction end. The rearrangement uses TRBV5-4 and TRBJ2-1, with D perhaps TRBD2 (7 bases). The germline V gene has CDR1 SGHNT and CDR2 YYREEE (reference sequence). The CDR3 has 16 residues. CDR3 bases: TGTACCAGCAGCTCCGTAAGGGGGAGGGGGGGCAATGAGGAGTTCTTC. This translates into CTSSSVRGRGGNEEFF.

In its sample, this clonotype was seen a few times. The chain joins TRBV20-1 to TRBJ2-7; D not certain. The CDR3 runs to 13 residues. V dropped 1 base and J dropped 7 bases, with 14 bases sitting between them. The germline CDR1 and CDR2 sequences are DFQATT and SNEGSKA (reference sequence). The CDR3, as DNA: TGCAGTGCTAGAGGTGTGACTGCCCTAGAGCAGTACTTC. Protein sequence: CSARGVTALEQYF.

As for this clonotype: Germline and junction disagree at one end, which may indicate a read error. The V and J genes are TRBV11-1 and TRBJ2-7; TRBD2 matches at 15 bases. The CDR3 contains 16 residues. CDR1 is SGHAT and CDR2 is FQDESV in the germline V gene (reference sequence). The CDR3 region has the DNA TGTGCCAGCAGCCAGGGGACTAGCGGGGGGTCACACGAGCAGTATTTC. Translating gives CASSQGTSGGSHEQYF. The whole variable domain, filled in from reference TRBV11-1 and TRBJ2-7, reads EAEVAQSPRYKITEKSQAVAFWCDPISGHATLYWYRQILGQGPELLVQFQDESVVDDSQLPKDRFSAERLKGVDSTLKIQPAELGDSAMYLCASSQGTSGGSHEQYFGPGTRLTVT.

The chain employs TRBV11-3 and TRBJ2-5; 9 nucleotides align to TRBD1. This CDR3 has 16 amino acids. The junction had 11 bases not matched to a gene; V was cut back by 4 bases and J by 5 bases. The germline V gene has CDR1 SGHNT and CDR2 YENEEA. The CDR3 region has the DNA TGTGCCAGCAGCTACAGGGGGCTACGTGGTCGGGAGACCCAGTACTTC. Translated, it gives CASSYRGLRGRETQYF.

In this sample, this clonotype turned up once. The rearrangement uses TRBV12-3 or TRBV12-4 and TRBJ1-1; no definite D call. Trimming removed 4 bases at V and 1 base at J, with 4 bases between. The CDR3 extends over 12 amino acids. Written as DNA, the CDR3 is TGTGCCAGCAGTTCCCAGAACACTGAAGCTTTCTTT. Its protein is CASSSQNTEAFF.

Turning to this clonotype: A read error may produce the germline difference seen at one junction end. The chain is built from TRBV20-1 and TRBJ2-7, with TRBD1 matching over 7 bases. There are 14 residues in the CDR3. Germline V CDR1 and CDR2: DFQATT, SNEGSKA (reference sequence). The CDR3 loop is CSARTGRSSYVQYF. The CDR3 DNA sequence: TGCAGTGCGAGGACAGGACGAAGTTCCTACGTGCAGTACTTC.

This clonotype was counted between two and nine times. Possible read error: a much larger clone is one base away. The V gene is TRBV10-2, the J gene TRBJ2-1; TRBD2 matches at 12 bases. The CDR3 is made up of 15 amino acids. V lost 7 bases, J lost 7 bases, and 8 bases stayed unmatched. Germline V CDR1 and CDR2: WSHSY, SAAADI. CDR3 region: CASNRLAGALNEQFF. The CDR3 DNA reads TGCGCCAGCAACAGACTAGCGGGAGCGCTAAATGAGCAGTTCTTC.

Concerning this clonotype itself: The final CDR3 position lacks the conserved phenylalanine or tryptophan, pointing to a likely read error. The DNA is omitted, as the CDR3 cannot be located on it reliably, and the CDR3 follows TCRdb's listing. CDR3 residues: CASSFTGPNTEALY. V gene TRBV11-2 combines with J gene TRBJ1-1; no DNA check was done on the table's D call, TRBD1. Counting both end residues, the CDR3 totals 14 amino acids. Per germline, CDR1 SGHAT and CDR2 FQNNGV.

In regard to this clonotype: No conserved phenylalanine or tryptophan is present at the end of the CDR3, so a read error is the likely explanation. The chain recombines TRBV20-1 with TRBJ1-1, with 7 bases lining up with TRBD1. The CDR3 covers 12 residues. Germline loops: CDR1 DFQATT, CDR2 SNEGSKA (reference sequence). CDR3 loop: CRQGHTNTEAFL. CDR3 DNA: TGTAGACAGGGCCATACGAACACTGAAGCTTTCCTT.

With respect to this clonotype: A read error may be the cause here, since a much bigger clone is one base away. The rearrangement links TRBV12-3 or TRBV12-4 to TRBJ1-1, with 8 bases identical to TRBD1. The CDR3 covers 18 residues. CDR3 DNA sequence: TGTACCAGCAGTTCTATCGCCGGGACAGGTAAAGGGTACACTGAAGCTTTCTTT. Protein sequence: CTSSSIAGTGKGYTEAFF.

A remark on this clonotype: An end of the junction does not agree with germline; a read error may underlie this. The V and J genes are TRBV5-6 and TRBJ1-3; D gene uncertain. This CDR3 spans 15 amino acids. Germline CDR1 and CDR2: SGHDT and YYEEEE. The CDR3 DNA sequence: TGTACCAGCAGCGCTGGGGTATTCTCGGAAAACACCATATATTTT. This encodes CTSSAGVFSENTIYF.

A note on this clonotype: Mismatch with germline at one junction end may stem from a read error. The chain employs TRBV10-2 and TRBJ2-3; maybe TRBD2 (5 bases). CDR1 WSHSY and CDR2 SAAADI come from the germline V gene. This CDR3 has 15 residues. The CDR3 DNA follows: TGCCCCAGCAGTGAGCGGACTGGTCTCACAGATACGCAGTATTTT. It specifies CPSSERTGLTDTQYF.

V usage is TRBV20-1 and J usage is TRBJ2-1, with D possibly matching TRBD2 (7 bases). Trimming shortened V by 3 bases and J by 3 bases, and 18 bases separated the two germline ends. The CDR3 has 16 amino acids. Germline lookup yields CDR1 DFQATT and CDR2 SNEGSKA (reference sequence). Here the CDR3 reads CSARGRGGAFYNEQFF. In DNA form, the CDR3 reads TGCAGTGCTAGGGGTAGAGGGGGGGCCTTCTACAATGAGCAGTTCTTC.

Concerning this clonotype itself: Being one base from a much bigger clone, this may be a read error. This chain joins TRBV20-1 and TRBJ1-1; perhaps TRBD1 as D (5 bases). CDR1 DFQATT and CDR2 SNEGSKA come from the germline V gene (reference sequence). There are 13 residues in the CDR3. CDR3 sequence (DNA): TGCAGTGCTGGGACGGGGATGAACACTGAAGTTTTCTTT. Its translation: CSAGTGMNTEVFF.

V and J are TRBV5-5 and TRBJ2-3, with D perhaps matching TRBD2 (5 bases). The CDR3 loop spans 12 amino acids. Trimming removed 5 bases at V and 3 bases at J, with 7 bases between. CDR1 and CDR2 (germline): SGHKS, YYEKEE (reference sequence). CDR3 coding DNA: TGTGCCAGCAGTACTAGGACAGATACGCAGTATTTT. It is translated as CASSTRTDTQYF.

The V call is TRBV20-1, the J call TRBJ1-4; D ambiguous. Trimming cost V 5 bases and J 8 bases, with 15 bases left between them. There are 13 residues in the CDR3. CDR1 and CDR2 from the germline V gene are DFQATT and SNEGSKA (reference sequence). CDR3: CSASSRVREKLFF. The CDR3 DNA sequence: TGCAGTGCTTCGTCACGGGTTAGGGAAAAACTGTTTTTT.

This sequence joins TRBV20-1 and TRBJ2-7; D is perhaps TRBD1 (6 bases). V shed 5 bases and J shed 0 bases, with 17 bases lying between them. The CDR3 is made up of 15 amino acids. The V gene's germline CDR1 is DFQATT and CDR2 SNEGSKA (reference sequence). This chain's CDR3 is CSAPVPTGDSYEQYF. CDR3 DNA sequence: TGCAGTGCTCCTGTTCCGACAGGAGACTCCTACGAGCAGTACTTC.

Concerning this clonotype: The junction departs from germline at one end; a sequencing error may be responsible. V and J are TRBV20-1 and TRBJ2-2, with D possibly being TRBD1 or TRBD2 (6 bases each). This CDR3 spans 16 amino acids. Germline values: CDR1 DFQATT, CDR2 SNEGSKA (reference sequence). The CDR3 region has the DNA TGCAGTGCTAGAGACATAGGGGGGACGAACACCTGGGAGCTGTTTTTT. It yields the protein CSARDIGGTNTWELFF.

The J gene is TRBJ1-5, the V gene TRBV5-5; no clear D. This CDR3 contains 15 residues. Trimming left V 0 bases short and J 0 bases short, with 7 bases between. CDR1 SGHKS and CDR2 YYEKEE come from the germline V gene (reference sequence). CDR3 DNA: TGTGCCAGCAGCTTGGATGCGGCTAGCAATCAGCCCCAGCATTTT. This sequence encodes CASSLDAASNQPQHF.

This clonotype was seen only once. A much bigger clone sits one base away, suggesting this may be a read error. The chain is built from TRBV5-5 and TRBJ2-7; 7 bases fit TRBD1. The CDR3 consists of 14 residues. With 1 base clipped from V and 6 bases from J, the junction kept 7 bases outside the gene matches. From germline, CDR1 is SGHKS and CDR2 YYEKEE (reference sequence). CDR3 loop: CASSLPWYRGEQYF. CDR3 nucleotide sequence: TGTGCCAGCAGCTTGCCTTGGTACAGGGGCGAGCAGTACTTC. Drawing the rest from reference TRBV5-5 and TRBJ2-7, the complete variable domain is DAGVTQSPTHLIKTRGQQVTLRCSPISGHKSVSWYQQVLGQGPQFIFQYYEKEERGRGNFPDRFSARQFPNYSSELNVNALLLGDSALYLCASSLPWYRGEQYFGPGTRLTVT.

This clonotype was detected only a few times. The rearrangement joins TRBV20-1 to TRBJ1-6; 7 nucleotides line up with TRBD1. The J segment lost 0 bases and the V segment lost 5 bases, leaving 7 bases of the junction unmatched. The germline V gene has CDR1 DFQATT and CDR2 SNEGSKA (reference sequence). This CDR3 contains 16 residues. The CDR3 DNA is TGCAGTGCTCCAGGGGGGTCGGGCTCCTATAATTCACCCCTCCACTTT. Translated: CSAPGGSGSYNSPLHF.

This chain joins TRBV20-1 and TRBJ2-1, with D perhaps matching TRBD1 (6 bases). The CDR3 sequence is 15 residues long. In germline, CDR1 is DFQATT, CDR2 SNEGSKA (reference sequence). The V end was cut by 0 bases, the J end by 12 bases, with 21 bases between. CDR3 DNA: TGCAGTGCTAGAGATAGAATGGCAGGGGTACTCGGGCAGTTCTTC. Protein sequence: CSARDRMAGVLGQFF.

To note about this clonotype: Compared with germline, one end of the junction differs, possibly owing to a read error. V is TRBV5-4 and J is TRBJ1-3; the D gene is possibly TRBD1 (5 bases). The germline gives CDR1 SGHNT, CDR2 YYREEE (reference sequence). The CDR3 totals 16 residues. The CDR3 loop reads CASSGAQGLPGNTKYF. The CDR3 DNA reads as TGTGCCAGCAGCGGGGCTCAAGGCCTACCTGGAAACACCAAATATTTT.

In this sample, this clonotype turned up a few times. An end of the junction differs from the germline gene, which may be a read error. The chain recombines TRBV4-1 with TRBJ1-1; D is unclear. The CDR3 covers 18 residues. Germline-derived CDR1 and CDR2 are MGHRA and YSYEKL. The CDR3 DNA is TGCGCCAGTAGCCACCCCAGTGGGGAGGGAGAAAAGAACACTGAAGCTTTCTTT. This encodes CASSHPSGEGEKNTEAFF.

The rearrangement links TRBV20-1 to TRBJ2-7; perhaps TRBD2 as D (6 bases). The CDR3 totals 15 residues. The germline gives CDR1 DFQATT, CDR2 SNEGSKA (reference sequence). The CDR3 region has the DNA TGCAGCAGTTTTCTGACAGTCGGGGGAAACTACGAGCAGTACTTC. It yields the protein CSSFLTVGGNYEQYF.

This clonotype was counted at least ten times. This sequence joins TRBV29-1 and TRBJ2-7, with 11 nucleotides matching TRBD2. The germline V gene has CDR1 SQVTM and CDR2 ANQGSEA. V lost 6 bases, J lost 5 bases, and 9 bases stayed unmatched. This CDR3 contains 14 residues. The CDR3 nucleotides are TGCAGCGTCGGCATAGCGGGAGGGCCCAACGAGCAGTACTTC. The encoded protein is CSVGIAGGPNEQYF.